The 27 T cell receptor beta chains in this list originate from one sample, sequenced in a study of T cell repertoires in cytomegalovirus infection. TCRdb processed the reads anew with MiXCR; each CDR3 protein has one entry. The data show about 600,000 distinct CDR3 sequences, 20% to 25% seen once. Sequenced sample: CD8+ T cells from PBMCs. These receptors were obtained from a human donor in good health (CMV status not recorded). Some clones in this sample may be carry-over from other donors' samples.

This chain uses TRBV15 with TRBJ2-2; no clear D. The CDR3 is 13 residues long. Germline-derived CDR1 and CDR2 are LNHNV and YYDKDF (reference sequence). V was clipped by 5 bases and J by 4 bases, with 8 bases between them. The DNA for the CDR3 is TGTGCCACCAGCCTCGGGCTCACCGGGGAGCTGTTTTTT. Amino acids: CATSLGLTGELFF.

The chain carries TRBV19 and TRBJ1-1; 7 nucleotides match TRBD1. The CDR3 totals 14 residues. CDR1 is LNHDA and CDR2 is SQIVND in the germline V gene (reference sequence). Trimming cost V 4 bases and J 5 bases; bases outside gene matches: 7. CDR3 DNA: TGTGCCAGTAGTAACTCCGCAGGGGGAACTGAAGCTTTCTTT. The encoded protein is CASSNSAGGTEAFF.

This clonotype turned up a few times. The V gene is TRBV2, the J gene TRBJ1-1; TRBD1 aligns across 7 bases. The CDR3 covers 12 residues. The germline V gene has CDR1 SNHLY and CDR2 FYNNEI. The J segment lost 8 bases and the V segment lost 6 bases, leaving 6 bases of the junction unmatched. The CDR3 loop reads CASRAGGQEAFF. CDR3 nucleotides: TGTGCCAGCAGAGCAGGGGGACAGGAAGCTTTCTTT.

This clonotype was found a few times. The CDR3 here is CSARDRAGSGYTF. The CDR3 DNA reads as TGCAGTGCTAGAGATAGAGCAGGGAGTGGCTACACCTTC. This chain connects TRBV20-1 to TRBJ1-2, with TRBD1 as a possible D gene (5 bases). V was shortened by 0 bases and J by 7 bases, with 12 bases between the two germline ends. The CDR3 extends over 13 amino acids. CDR1 and CDR2 (germline): DFQATT, SNEGSKA (reference sequence).

V is TRBV23-1 and J is TRBJ1-5; 8 bases line up with TRBD1. TRBV23-1 is known as an ORF, though its function is uncertain. The V and J ends lost 0 bases and 0 bases, in that order; junction bases with no gene match: 13. The CDR3 contains 20 residues. The CDR3 protein is CASSQSTWTGKLYSNQPQHF. CDR3 coding DNA: TGCGCCAGCAGTCAATCTACTTGGACAGGGAAACTTTATAGCAATCAGCCCCAGCATTTT.

This clonotype was counted many times. The chain uses TRBV12-3 or TRBV12-4 and TRBJ2-3, with 7 bases matching TRBD2. This CDR3 is 16 amino acids long. The trim removed 3 bases at V and 2 bases at J, leaving 8 bases unmatched. The CDR3 bases are TGTGCCAGCAGTTTCTGGCTAGCGGACAACACAGATACGCAGTATTTT. This gives the protein CASSFWLADNTDTQYF.

The chain couples TRBV5-1 to TRBJ1-5; D gene unclear. V lost 4 bases and J lost 4, with 21 bases in between. The CDR3 sequence is 17 residues long. CDR1 and CDR2 from the germline V gene are SGHRS and YFSETQ. This chain's CDR3 is CASSPQVGGSSNQPQHF. Here the CDR3 DNA reads TGCGCCAGCAGCCCCCAAGTCGGAGGGTCGAGTAATCAGCCCCAGCATTTT. The full variable domain, its missing parts supplied by reference TRBV5-1 and TRBJ1-5, is KAGVTQTPRYLIKTRGQQVTLSCSPISGHRSVSWYQQTPGQGLQFLFEYFSETQRNKGNFPGRFSGRQFSNSRSEMNVSTLELGDSALYLCASSPQVGGSSNQPQHFGDGTRLSIL.

This clonotype was counted only a few times. The chain carries TRBV20-1 and TRBJ2-5, with TRBD2 matching 10 bases. Germline CDR1 and CDR2: DFQATT and SNEGSKA (reference sequence). The junction had 6 bases not matched to a gene; V was cut back by 5 bases and J by 0 bases. The CDR3 extends over 15 amino acids. The CDR3 DNA reads TGCAGTGCTCTGGGACTAGCGATGTACCAAGAGACCCAGTACTTC. This codes for CSALGLAMYQETQYF.

In this sample, this clonotype turned up a few times. The CDR3 DNA reads TGTGCCAGCAGCCCCCCTTGGACTAGCGGGGGGTACGAGCAGTACTTC. Its translation is CASSPPWTSGGYEQYF. This rearrangement joins TRBV6-6 to TRBJ2-7, with 14 bases fitting TRBD2. The CDR3 runs to 16 residues. Germline CDR1 and CDR2: MNHNY and SVGAGI (reference sequence). Losses at the gene ends were 6 bases for V and 4 bases for J; bases not matched to a gene: 8.

This clonotype appeared a few times. The rearrangement joins TRBV2 to TRBJ2-2; 7 positions agree with TRBD2. In germline, CDR1 is SNHLY, CDR2 FYNNEI. V trimming: 8 bases; J trimming: 11 bases; junction bases outside the gene matches: 14. This CDR3 is built from 14 residues. CDR3 DNA: TGTGCCAGCCTGGGAGGGCACCTTACGAGTGAGCTGTTTTTT. Protein product: CASLGGHLTSELFF.

The rearrangement links TRBV6-2 or TRBV6-3 to TRBJ2-2; D is unclear. V was trimmed by 8 bases and J by 7 bases, leaving 11 bases between them. The CDR3 sequence is 12 residues long. The germline V gene encodes CDR1 MNHEY and CDR2 SVGEGT. The CDR3 region is CASDKGNGELFF. In nucleotides, the CDR3 is TGTGCCAGCGACAAGGGAAACGGGGAGCTGTTTTTT.

This clonotype was observed a handful of times. This chain connects TRBV28 to TRBJ2-3, with unresolved D. This CDR3 is built from 15 residues. CDR1 is MDHEN and CDR2 is SYDVKM in the germline V gene. Trimming took off 2 bases at V and 2 bases at J, with 11 bases between the two ends. The DNA of the CDR3 is TGTGCCAGCAGTTTACCCCGTCTCTACACAGATACGCAGTATTTT. It is translated as CASSLPRLYTDTQYF.

There are many counts of this clonotype. The chain is built from TRBV7-2 and TRBJ1-2; possibly TRBD1 for D (6 bases). CDR3 size: 16 residues. Germline V gives CDR1 SGHTA, CDR2 FQGNSA. V lost 5 bases, J lost 4 bases, and 20 bases lay in between. Here the CDR3 reads CASSNDVQGLIYGYTF. CDR3 bases: TGTGCCAGCAGCAACGACGTCCAGGGGCTGATCTATGGCTACACCTTC.

This clonotype has at least ten counts. The V call is TRBV7-8, the J call TRBJ1-5; D unresolved. Trimming stripped 5 bases from V and 0 bases from J, with 14 bases between. Germline CDR1 is SGHVS and CDR2 is FQNEAQ. The CDR3 consists of 16 residues. As DNA, the CDR3 is TGTGCCAGCAGCCCCCGGAACTCTTATAGCAATCAGCCCCAGCATTTT. This encodes CASSPRNSYSNQPQHF.

J is TRBJ2-3 and V is TRBV27; TRBD2 might be the D (7 bases). In germline, CDR1 is MNHEY, CDR2 SMNVEV (reference sequence). The CDR3 extends over 17 amino acids. The V end was cut by 5 bases, the J end by 2 bases, with 20 bases between. The DNA for the CDR3 is TGTGCCAGCAGTCCTACGAGGGGGGGGGGAATCACAGATACGCAGTATTTT. Amino acids: CASSPTRGGGITDTQYF.

This clonotype was found many times. J is TRBJ2-7 and V is TRBV28; the D gene is possibly TRBD2 (6 bases). V was pared by 5 bases and J by 7 bases, with 9 bases between. The CDR3 is 11 amino acids. Per the germline V gene, CDR1 is MDHEN and CDR2 is SYDVKM. CDR3 protein: CASSGGGEQYV. In nucleotides, the CDR3 is TGTGCCAGCAGTGGCGGAGGGGAGCAGTACGTC.

Note on this clonotype: A single base separates this from a much larger clone, so it may be a read error. V usage is TRBV7-6 and J usage is TRBJ2-1; either TRBD1 or TRBD2 may fit D (5 bases each). V was cut by 2 bases and J by 7 bases, with 15 bases left in between. Germline V lookup: CDR1 SGHVS, CDR2 FNYEAQ. The CDR3 runs to 15 residues. The CDR3 region is CASSLWGTEGNEQFF. DNA for the CDR3: TGTGCCAGCAGCTTATGGGGGACCGAAGGGAATGAGCAGTTCTTC.

In the case of this clonotype: Given a much more abundant clone one base away, this may be a read error. The rearrangement joins TRBV7-6 to TRBJ2-1, with TRBD2 matching 10 bases. The V gene's germline CDR1 is SGHVS and CDR2 FNYEAQ. The V and J ends lost 1 base and 6 bases, in that order; junction bases with no gene match: 12. This CDR3 is built from 18 residues. This chain's CDR3 is CASSLGLSLAGESNEQFF. The CDR3 DNA follows: TGTGCCAGCAGCTTAGGTCTCTCGCTAGCGGGGGAATCCAATGAGCAGTTCTTC.

V usage is TRBV25-1 and J usage is TRBJ2-1, with 11 bases matching TRBD1. The V gene's germline CDR1 is MGHDK and CDR2 SYGVNS. The CDR3 loop spans 16 amino acids. V was clipped by 6 bases and J by 4 bases; unmatched bases: 8. The CDR3 DNA follows: TGTGCCAGCAGGGAGGGGGGACAGGGGGTATACAATGAGCAGTTCTTC. Protein sequence: CASREGGQGVYNEQFF.

This clonotype was counted ten times or more. The chain joins TRBV7-8 to TRBJ2-1; either TRBD1 or TRBD2 may fit D (6 bases each). The V end lost 2 bases, the J end lost 13 bases, and 9 bases lay between the germline ends. This CDR3 spans 11 amino acids. Germline CDR1 reads SGHVS; CDR2 reads FQNEAQ. The CDR3 bases are TGTGCCAGCAGCTTAAGGGGGGACCAGTTCTTC. This encodes CASSLRGDQFF.

In this sample, this clonotype turned up a few times. The V call is TRBV28, the J call TRBJ2-5, with TRBD2 matching 8 bases. The V gene's germline CDR1 is MDHEN and CDR2 SYDVKM. Losses at the gene ends were 3 bases for V and 3 bases for J; bases not matched to a gene: 9. This CDR3 is built from 16 residues. CDR3 in amino acids: CASSFGQELAEETQYF. The CDR3 region has the DNA TGTGCCAGCAGTTTTGGGCAGGAACTAGCGGAAGAGACCCAGTACTTC.

V usage is TRBV6-6 and J usage is TRBJ2-2; the D gene is possibly TRBD2 (5 bases). Trimming removed 0 bases at V and 5 bases at J, with 19 bases between. The length of the CDR3 is 18 residues. Germline V gene lookup returns CDR1 MNHNY and CDR2 SVGAGI (reference sequence). The chain's CDR3 is CASSYSFYSGGATGELFF. The CDR3 DNA is TGTGCCAGCAGTTACTCGTTTTACAGCGGTGGAGCGACCGGGGAGCTGTTTTTT.

The chain is built from TRBV14 and TRBJ2-7; 7 bases align to TRBD1. The CDR3 contains 15 residues. Germline V gene data show CDR1 as SGHDN and CDR2 as FVKESK. J lost 3 bases, V lost 1 base, and 6 bases had no gene match. The CDR3 nucleotides are TGTGCCAGCAGCCAAGGTAGGAGACAGGGCTACGAGCAGTACGTC. Translated, it gives CASSQGRRQGYEQYV.

This clonotype was counted many times. The chain links TRBV7-9 to TRBJ2-1; no firm D call. V was cut by 4 bases and J by 10 bases, with 2 bases left in between. The CDR3 sequence is 9 residues long. The germline V gene has CDR1 SEHNR and CDR2 FQNEAQ (reference sequence). This chain's CDR3 is CASSSEQFF. In DNA, the CDR3 is TGTGCCAGCAGCTCCGAGCAGTTCTTC.

This clonotype was observed a handful of times. This sequence joins TRBV25-1 and TRBJ2-7, with unresolved D. V lost 0 bases and J 3 bases, leaving 9 bases between the germline ends. This CDR3 is built from 14 residues. Germline V gene sequence: CDR1 MGHDK, CDR2 SYGVNS. DNA of the CDR3: TGTGCCAGCAGTGAATATCTAGGCAGCTACGAGCAGTACTTC. Residues: CASSEYLGSYEQYF.

This rearrangement joins TRBV29-1 to TRBJ2-3; D unresolved. The germline CDR1 and CDR2 sequences are SQVTM and ANQGSEA. V was pared by 7 bases and J by 4 bases, with 6 bases between. The CDR3 is 10 amino acids. CDR3 coding DNA: TGCAGCGCTTGGTCAGATACGCAGTATTTT. It translates to CSAWSDTQYF.

There are a few counts of this clonotype. The chain employs TRBV29-1 and TRBJ2-6; D is unclear. The CDR3 has 16 residues. The germline V gene has CDR1 SQVTM and CDR2 ANQGSEA. Trimming removed 5 bases at V and 0 bases at J, with 14 bases between. CDR3 DNA: TGCAGCGTTCGGACGGCCGACTCCTCTGGGGCCAACGTCCTGACTTTC. This codes for CSVRTADSSGANVLTF.